Sequencing of this TCR beta chain was carried out in a study of PD-1 blockade in classical Hodgkin lymphoma. Whole-study results and caveats: At baseline, newly diagnosed patients reportedly showed less TCR diversity than healthy donors. Complete responders showed a baseline diversity that resembled the diversity of newly diagnosed patients. A significant rise in TCR diversity was seen by C4D1 for CD4+ cells but not for CD8+ cells. No one has yet defined what causes the repertoire differences, which may be disease activity or prior therapy.

Worth noting for this clone: Its antigen is unidentified.

Assay used: immunoSEQ multiplex PCR; TCRdb lists only in-frame clones, some missing. This sample has tens of thousands of clones, with about 76% found just once. CDR3 length: 12 amino acids. V was shortened by 5 bases and J by 8 bases, with 9 bases between the two germline ends. CDR1 MNHEY and CDR2 SMNVEV come from the germline V gene (reference sequence). Documented time point: cycle 4 day 1 (C4D1), after 5 to 7 weeks of nivolumab. Each and every patient relapsed after autologous stem cell transplantation, and patients got differing brentuximab vedotin exposure. J is TRBJ2-2 and V is TRBV27; D is undetermined. The sequenced sample was peripheral blood mononuclear cells (PBMCs), obtained before the fourth cycle of nivolumab. This sequence was found in a human donor with classical Hodgkin lymphoma. CDR3 region: CASSRFRGELFF. CDR3 nucleotides: TGTGCCAGCAGTAGGTTTCGAGGGGAGCTGTTTTTT.